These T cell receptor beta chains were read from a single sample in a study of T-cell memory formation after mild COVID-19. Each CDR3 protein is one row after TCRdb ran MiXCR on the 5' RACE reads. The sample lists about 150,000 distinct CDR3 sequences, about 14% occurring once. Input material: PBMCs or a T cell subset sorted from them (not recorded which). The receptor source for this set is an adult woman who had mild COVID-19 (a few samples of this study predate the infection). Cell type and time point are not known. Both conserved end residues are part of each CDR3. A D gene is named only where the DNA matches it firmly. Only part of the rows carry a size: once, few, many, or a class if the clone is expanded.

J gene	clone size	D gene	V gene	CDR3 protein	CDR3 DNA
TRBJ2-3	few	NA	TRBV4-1	CASSQVPHHTDTQYF	TGCGCCAGCAGCCAAGTCCCACACCACACAGATACGCAGTATTTT
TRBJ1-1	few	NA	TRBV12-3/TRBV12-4	CASSSPGWVEGTEAFF	TGTGCCAGCAGTTCCCCAGGGTGGGTCGAAGGCACTGAAGCTTTCTTT
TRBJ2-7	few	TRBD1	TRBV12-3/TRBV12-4	CASRPDRDSYEQYF	TGTGCCAGCCGACCGGACAGGGACTCCTACGAGCAGTACTTC
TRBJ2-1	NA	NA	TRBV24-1	CATSFSGETTSEQFF	TGTGCCACCAGTTTTTCTGGGGAAACAACTAGCGAGCAGTTCTTC
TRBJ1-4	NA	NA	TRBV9	CASSPGGLEEKLFF	TGTGCCAGCAGCCCCGGGGGACTGGAGGAAAAACTGTTTTTT
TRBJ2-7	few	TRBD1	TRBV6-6	CASSPPGTGWYEQYF	TGTGCCAGCAGTCCCCCCGGGACAGGGTGGTACGAGCAGTACTTC
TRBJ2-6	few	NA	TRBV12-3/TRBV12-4	CASRPGAGANVLTF	TGTGCCAGCCGTCCGGGAGCAGGGGCCAACGTCCTGACTTTC
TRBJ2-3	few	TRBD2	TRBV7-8	CASSLETSGNRPDTQYF	TGTGCCAGCAGCTTAGAGACTAGCGGGAACCGGCCAGATACGCAGTATTTT
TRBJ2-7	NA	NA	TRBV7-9	CASSLWKGTYEQYF	TGTGCCAGCAGCTTATGGAAGGGCACCTACGAGCAGTACTTC
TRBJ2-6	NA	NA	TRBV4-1	CASSPILSGANVLTF	TGCGCCAGCAGCCCCATTTTGTCTGGGGCCAACGTCCTGACTTTC
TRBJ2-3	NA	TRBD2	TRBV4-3	CASSPSGFTDTQYF	TGCGCCAGCAGCCCTAGCGGCTTCACAGATACGCAGTATTTT
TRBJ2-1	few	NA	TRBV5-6	CASSHSGNEQFF	TGTGCCAGCAGTCATTCAGGGAATGAGCAGTTCTTC
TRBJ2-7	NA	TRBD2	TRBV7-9	CASSSTIAGARITSGLEQYF	TGTGCCAGCAGCTCCACAATAGCGGGAGCCCGTATAACCTCAGGCCTCGAGCAGTACTTC
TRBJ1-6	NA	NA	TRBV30	CAWRYRRNSPLHF	TGTGCCTGGAGGTACAGGAGGAATTCACCCCTCCACTTT
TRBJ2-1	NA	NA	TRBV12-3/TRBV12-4	CASRAGVEQFF	TGTGCCAGCAGAGCAGGGGTTGAGCAGTTCTTC
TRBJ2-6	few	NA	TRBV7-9	CASSLTGSGANVLTF	TGTGCCAGCAGCTTAACTGGCTCTGGGGCCAACGTCCTGACTTTC
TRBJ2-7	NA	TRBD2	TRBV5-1	CASSPSTSGGLYEQYF	TGCGCCAGCAGCCCATCCACTAGCGGGGGCCTCTACGAGCAGTACTTC
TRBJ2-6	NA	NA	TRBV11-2	CASSSLGVSGDNVLTF	TGTGCCAGCAGCTCATTGGGGGTCTCTGGGGACAACGTCCTGACTTTC
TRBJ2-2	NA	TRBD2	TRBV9	CASSVASGSPTGELFF	TGTGCCAGCAGCGTAGCTAGCGGGAGCCCCACCGGGGAGCTGTTTTTT
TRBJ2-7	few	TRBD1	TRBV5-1	CASSPRDRLHEQYF	TGCGCCAGCAGCCCCCGGGACAGGCTACACGAGCAGTACTTC
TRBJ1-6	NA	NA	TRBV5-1	CASSPDLNDNSPLHF	TGCGCCAGCAGCCCGGACTTGAACGATAATTCACCCCTCCACTTT
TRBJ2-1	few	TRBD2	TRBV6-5	CASRTGLAEESSYNEQFF	TGTGCCAGCAGGACGGGACTAGCGGAGGAGAGCTCCTACAATGAGCAGTTCTTC
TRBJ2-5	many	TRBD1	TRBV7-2	CASSLGTGGGEETQYF	TGTGCCAGCAGCCTAGGGACAGGTGGGGGCGAAGAGACCCAGTACTTC
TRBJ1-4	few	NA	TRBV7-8	CASSLERLTLLDEKLFF	TGTGCCAGCAGCTTAGAACGTCTGACCTTGCTAGATGAAAAACTGTTTTTT
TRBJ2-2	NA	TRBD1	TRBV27	CASSLSRFRDRGTGELFF	TGTGCCAGCAGTTTATCCCGGTTTCGGGACAGGGGAACCGGGGAGCTGTTTTTT
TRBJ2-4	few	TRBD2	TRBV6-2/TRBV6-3	CASTSLAGVNIQYF	TGTGCCAGCACATCACTAGCGGGAGTGAACATTCAGTACTTC